The rows below give T cell receptor beta chains drawn from one sample of a study of siplizumab effects on memory and regulatory T cells. Sequenced by immunoSEQ multiplex PCR; TCRdb stores in-frame clones only, minus some. The sample yields roughly 100,000 clones, under 95% seen once. Sequenced sample: CD8+ T cells sorted from blood. The receptors derive from a human donor in good health. CDR3s include the opening cysteine and the closing phenylalanine or tryptophan. D genes are given only for firm matches. Clone sizes are given selectively: once, few, many, or a class where the clone is expanded.

. | TRBD1 | TRBJ2-7 | 16 | TRBV4-3 | CASSQLSTGGPYEQYF | TGCGCCAGCAGCCAGCTATCGACAGGGGGGCCCTACGAGCAGTACTTC
. | TRBD1 | TRBJ2-1 | 16 | TRBV7-9 | CASSSGLGGWNNEQFF | TGTGCCAGCAGCTCGGGTTTAGGGGGCTGGAACAATGAGCAGTTCTTC
. | . | TRBJ1-2 | 15 | TRBV13 | CASSLSGLLHYGYTF | TGTGCCAGCAGCTTATCGGGACTGCTTCACTATGGCTACACCTTC
. | . | TRBJ2-7 | 16 | TRBV10-3 | CAISSYRDKVSYEQYF | TGTGCCATCAGTTCCTACCGGGACAAAGTATCCTACGAGCAGTACTTC
once | . | TRBJ2-5 | 16 | TRBV5-6 | CASSLWGAGGQETQYF | TGTGCCAGCAGCTTGTGGGGGGCAGGGGGCCAAGAGACCCAGTACTTC
. | . | TRBJ1-2 | 16 | TRBV27 | CASSLSPVGGAGGYTF | TGTGCCAGCAGTTTATCTCCCGTTGGGGGGGCGGGTGGCTACACCTTC
. | . | TRBJ2-7 | 13 | TRBV5-6 | CASSSTGAAEQYF | TGTGCCAGCAGCTCCACGGGGGCGGCCGAGCAGTACTTC
. | . | TRBJ1-5 | 13 | TRBV9 | CASSPGSNQPQHF | TGTGCCAGCAGCCCAGGGAGCAATCAGCCCCAGCATTTT
. | TRBD2 | TRBJ2-1 | 17 | TRBV15 | CATSRDPSSGRLNEQFF | TGTGCCACCAGCAGAGATCCCTCCAGCGGGAGGCTCAATGAGCAGTTCTTC
. | TRBD1 | TRBJ2-5 | 16 | TRBV19 | CASSIETGQGWETQYF | TGTGCCAGTAGTATAGAGACAGGACAGGGCTGGGAGACCCAGTACTTC
. | . | TRBJ1-5 | 13 | TRBV27 | CASSINEGQPQHF | TGTGCCAGCAGTATAAATGAGGGTCAGCCCCAGCATTTT
. | . | TRBJ2-3 | 15 | TRBV7-6 | CASSSLAFGTDTQYF | TGTGCCAGCAGCTCCCTAGCCTTTGGCACAGATACGCAGTATTTT
once | . | TRBJ2-7 | 13 | TRBV6-5 | CASSYHQSGEQYF | TGTGCCAGCAGTTACCATCAATCCGGCGAGCAGTACTTC
. | . | TRBJ2-7 | 14 | TRBV2 | CASSELVRLNEQYF | TGTGCCAGCAGTGAATTGGTCAGGTTAAACGAGCAGTACTTC
. | . | TRBJ1-5 | 14 | TRBV4-3 | CASSQNRVRQPQHF | TGCGCCAGCAGCCAGAACAGGGTCCGGCAGCCCCAGCATTTT
. | . | TRBJ1-5 | 15 | TRBV4-3 | CASSQTTGNNQPQHF | TGCGCCAGCAGCCAAACCACAGGAAATAATCAGCCCCAGCATTTT
. | TRBD2 | TRBJ2-1 | 16 | TRBV5-4 | CASSTWTSGGPDEQFF | TGTGCCAGCAGCACCTGGACTAGCGGGGGCCCAGATGAGCAGTTCTTC
once | . | TRBJ2-6 | 15 | TRBV19 | CASSIVGTGANVLTF | TGTGCCAGTAGTATTGTGGGAACTGGGGCCAACGTCCTGACTTTC
. | TRBD1 | TRBJ2-7 | 13 | TRBV6-5 | CASSSGTGYEQYF | TGTGCCAGCAGCTCCGGGACAGGGTACGAGCAGTACTTC
. | . | TRBJ1-3 | 17 | TRBV9 | CASSAPPEGGSGNTIYF | TGTGCCAGCAGCGCCCCTCCCGAAGGGGGCTCTGGAAACACCATATATTTT
. | TRBD1 | TRBJ1-2 | 16 | TRBV6-4 | CASSDLVTGELSGYTF | TGTGCCAGCAGTGACCTGGTTACAGGGGAGCTCTCCGGCTACACCTTC
. | . | TRBJ2-1 | 16 | TRBV15 | CATSGLMASFYNEQFF | TGTGCCACCTCGGGACTTATGGCCTCATTTTACAATGAGCAGTTCTTC